This T cell receptor (beta chain) was sequenced for a study of cytomegalovirus exposure and HLA in healthy donors. The study, taken as a whole, reports: Common viral pathogens (according to a later analysis) appeared linked to several of the most significant clusters.

Researchers ran the PCR with 60 Vbeta and 13 Jbeta primers. As processed by the authors: About 12 million shared chains were among the roughly 78 million unique TCR beta chains that a later analysis counted. Only in-frame clones appear in the TCRdb table, and some are missing; sequencing was by immunoSEQ multiplex PCR. D and trimming were read from the DNA, whereas the V and J calls and clone size are those reported in that table. The sample has approximately 110,000 clones, over 65% seen once. The germline gives CDR1 MGHRA, CDR2 YSYEKL. This CDR3 is built from 15 residues. The junction had 5 bases not matched to a gene; V was cut back by 4 bases and J by 1 base. On this clone itself: Antigen: not known.

The chain couples TRBV4-1 to TRBJ2-5, with TRBD2 matching over 8 bases. The receptor's source is a man aged 45-65 years in good health and CMV-seronegative. The source material was PBMCs. The CDR3 nucleotides read TGCGCCAGCAGCCGCGGCGGGGGGAGCCAAGAGACCCAGTACTTC. Protein sequence: CASSRGGGSQETQYF.